This T cell receptor beta chain is from a study of blood T cell repertoires in COVID-19. For the study at large: From the United States, Italy and Spain came samples of acute and convalescent COVID-19. Sources were T cells, B-cell-depleted T cells, or PBMCs; the material itself was cDNA or gDNA.

Germline CDR1 is MDHEN and CDR2 is SYDVKM. Trimming took 6 bases from V and 5 from J, leaving 12 bases between them. There are 13 residues in the CDR3. Measured with immunoSEQ multiplex PCR; TCRdb has only the in-frame clones, and not every one. The profile shows some 290,000 clones, about nine tenths of them singletons. The chain links TRBV28 to TRBJ2-3; D is ambiguous. Sample: PBMCs or T cells enriched from blood (not recorded which). This clonotype was obtained from a woman under 40 who had recovered from COVID-19. CDR3 nucleotides: TGTGCCAGCAGCCCGGTTGTAGTAGATACGCAGTATTTT. The encoded protein is CASSPVVVDTQYF.